This is a list of T cell receptor beta chains from one sample in a study of human T cells and chemical hapten exposure. Using its own MiXCR run on the RACE reads, TCRdb lists one record per CDR3 protein. The sample includes 45,000 to 70,000 distinct CDR3 sequences, 7% to 10% seen only once; the top ten take roughly 13%. The sample here was whole blood, taken in connection with sensitization to the hapten diphenylcyclopropenone (DPC). These receptors originate from a woman aged 35 to 49 with alopecia areata. Some clones in this sample may be carry-over from other donors' samples. Each CDR3 is given with its conserved first and last residue. Each record gives: J gene, V gene, clone size, D gene, CDR3 protein, CDR3 DNA. A D gene is named only where the DNA matches it firmly. Expanded clones are given a class, and other clones once, few, many or no size at all.

>TRBJ1-1|TRBV7-9|NA|NA
CVSSGDGNTEAFF
TGTGTCAGCAGCGGCGACGGGAACACTGAAGCTTTCTTT
>TRBJ2-1|TRBV4-3|few|TRBD2
CASSQVLADGGDNEQFF
TGCGCCAGCAGCCAAGTTCTAGCGGACGGGGGTGACAATGAGCAGTTCTTC
>TRBJ2-3|TRBV25-1|few|NA
CATQRTGGQYF
TGTGCCACCCAGAGAACTGGGGGGCAGTATTTT
>TRBJ1-1|TRBV11-2|NA|NA
CASSPLTGGNTEAFF
TGTGCCAGCAGCCCATTGACGGGGGGAAACACTGAAGCTTTCTTT
>TRBJ1-2|TRBV5-1|many|NA
CASSPWGGEYGYTF
TGCGCCAGCAGCCCCTGGGGAGGGGAATATGGCTACACCTTC
>TRBJ2-2|TRBV7-8|many|NA
CASSFRGSGGNTGELFF
TGTGCCAGCAGCTTTAGGGGGTCAGGAGGGAACACCGGGGAGCTGTTTTTT
>TRBJ1-2|TRBV4-1|many|NA
CASSQEGSTSLGYTF
TGCGCCAGCAGCCAAGAGGGATCCACCTCGCTCGGCTACACCTTC
>TRBJ1-2|TRBV20-1|NA|TRBD1
CSASVSGTGRYGYTF
TGCAGTGCTAGTGTGTCCGGGACAGGGCGCTATGGCTACACCTTC
>TRBJ2-7|TRBV7-9|many|TRBD1
CASSLGLGTDYEQYF
TGTGCCAGCAGCTTAGGATTAGGGACAGACTACGAGCAGTACTTC
>TRBJ1-2|TRBV25-1|few|NA
CASSDRDTRFDGYTF
TGTGCCAGCAGTGACCGGGACACCCGTTTCGATGGCTACACCTTC
>TRBJ1-1|TRBV7-9|many|NA
CASSSDRMNTEAFF
TGTGCCAGCAGCTCGGACAGAATGAACACTGAAGCTTTCTTT
>TRBJ1-6|TRBV6-5|many|NA
CASSPAEGGSPLHF
TGTGCCAGCAGTCCCGCGGAGGGAGGGTCACCCCTCCACTTT
>TRBJ2-3|TRBV7-2|NA|NA
CASSLGQGYLNTQYF
TGTGCCAGCAGCTTGGGGCAGGGTTACTTGAATACGCAGTATTTT
>TRBJ2-5|TRBV6-5|few|TRBD2
CASSYSGTSGGITLLF
TGTGCCAGCAGTTACTCCGGGACTAGCGGGGGCATCACCCTTCTCTTC
>TRBJ2-5|TRBV20-1|NA|TRBD2
CSARDGGDQETQYF
TGCAGTGCTAGAGATGGGGGGGACCAAGAGACCCAGTACTTC
>TRBJ2-5|TRBV5-1|few|NA
CASSTGQSVGTQYF
TGCGCCAGCAGCACAGGACAGTCCGTGGGGACCCAGTACTTC
>TRBJ2-1|TRBV12-3/TRBV12-4|NA|NA
CASSPMSNEQFF
TGTGCCAGCAGCCCCATGTCCAATGAGCAGTTCTTC
>TRBJ2-3|TRBV11-3|few|NA
CASSLDLSTDTQYF
TGTGCCAGCAGCTTAGACCTTAGCACAGATACGCAGTATTTT
>TRBJ2-5|TRBV7-8|many|TRBD2
CASSRGGLWLRETQYF
TGTGCCAGCAGCCGGGGGGGCCTCTGGCTTCGGGAGACCCAGTACTTC
>TRBJ2-1|TRBV19|many|NA
CASSRGRGSSYNEQFF
TGTGCCAGTAGTAGGGGGCGGGGGTCGTCCTACAATGAGCAGTTCTTC
>TRBJ2-7|TRBV6-2/TRBV6-3|few|NA
CASSSYRGSYEQYF
TGTGCCAGCAGTTCCTACCGCGGATCCTACGAGCAGTACTTC
>TRBJ2-3|TRBV7-9|many|TRBD1
CASQTGQGSTDTQYF
TGTGCCAGCCAGACCGGACAGGGGAGCACAGATACGCAGTATTTT
>TRBJ2-2|TRBV4-3|medium-sized|NA
CASSQELGGTGELFF
TGCGCCAGCAGCCAAGAGTTAGGGGGCACCGGGGAGCTGTTTTTT
>TRBJ2-2|TRBV13|few|NA
CASSFGGENGELFF
TGTGCCAGCAGCTTTGGGGGCGAGAACGGGGAGCTGTTTTTT
>TRBJ1-3|TRBV6-6|many|TRBD1
CASYRGYSGNTIYF
TGTGCCAGCTACAGGGGATACTCTGGAAACACCATATATTTT
>TRBJ2-5|TRBV7-9|many|NA
CASRLREGKQETQYF
TGTGCCAGCCGGCTCCGAGAGGGGAAACAAGAGACCCAGTACTTC
>TRBJ2-7|TRBV20-1|NA|TRBD1
CSARRPGTGDYEQYF
TGCAGTGCTAGACGCCCCGGGACAGGGGACTACGAGCAGTACTTC
>TRBJ2-1|TRBV5-1|few|NA
CASSLASPDEQFF
TGCGCCAGCAGCTTAGCTAGCCCGGATGAGCAGTTCTTC
>TRBJ2-3|TRBV2|NA|NA
CASLPERTSTDTQYF
TGTGCCAGTTTACCCGAGAGGACTAGCACAGATACGCAGTATTTT
>TRBJ2-2|TRBV4-3|medium-sized|NA
CASSRGQENTGELFF
TGCGCCAGCAGCCGGGGGCAGGAGAACACCGGGGAGCTGTTTTTT
>TRBJ1-1|TRBV11-2|many|TRBD1
CASSFNTGGAPEAFF
TGTGCCAGCAGCTTTAATACAGGGGGCGCCCCTGAAGCTTTCTTT
>TRBJ2-3|TRBV28|few|NA
CASWGGPGDTQYF
TGTGCCAGCTGGGGGGGCCCGGGAGATACGCAGTATTTT
>TRBJ2-1|TRBV7-8|many|NA
CASSLGGWNYNEQFF
TGTGCCAGCAGCTTAGGGGGGTGGAACTACAATGAGCAGTTCTTC
>TRBJ2-6|TRBV2|NA|NA
CASKGERVLGSNVLTF
TGTGCCAGCAAGGGGGAGCGGGTTCTGGGGTCCAACGTCCTGACTTTC
>TRBJ2-7|TRBV7-6|few|NA
CASSPLTGRSEQYF
TGTGCCAGCAGCCCCCTCACGGGGAGGAGCGAGCAGTACTTC
>TRBJ2-7|TRBV6-2/TRBV6-3|NA|TRBD1
CASSYQTGQGSNYEQYF
TGTGCCAGCAGTTACCAGACCGGACAGGGGTCCAACTACGAGCAGTACTTC
>TRBJ2-3|TRBV29-1|few|NA
CSVEKRRRSTTDTQYF
TGCAGCGTTGAAAAACGGCGAAGGTCGACCACAGATACGCAGTATTTT
>TRBJ2-3|TRBV24-1|many|NA
CATSGRRGTDTQYF
TGTGCCACCAGTGGACGGCGCGGGACAGATACGCAGTATTTT
>TRBJ1-1|TRBV7-2|many|NA
CASSLARQGTEAFF
TGTGCCAGCAGCTTAGCGAGGCAGGGGACTGAAGCTTTCTTT
>TRBJ1-2|TRBV4-1|few|NA
CASSRSITRGPYGYTF
TGCGCCAGCAGCCGAAGTATCACGCGGGGTCCCTATGGCTACACCTTC
>TRBJ2-5|TRBV20-1|many|NA
CSARYHQETQYF
TGCAGTGCTAGGTACCACCAAGAGACCCAGTACTTC
>TRBJ1-2|TRBV24-1|few|TRBD1
CATSDPGQGRGYGYTF
TGTGCCACCAGTGACCCCGGACAGGGAAGAGGCTATGGCTACACCTTC
>TRBJ2-2|TRBV3-1|many|NA
CASSQATDNTGELFF
TGTGCCAGCAGCCAAGCGACAGATAACACCGGGGAGCTGTTTTTT
>TRBJ2-3|TRBV29-1|many|NA
CSAEPGDTQYF
TGCAGCGCAGAACCGGGGGATACGCAGTATTTT
>TRBJ1-1|TRBV27|many|NA
CASSLSGMNTEAFF
TGTGCCAGCAGTTTGTCAGGGATGAACACTGAAGCTTTCTTT
>TRBJ2-5|TRBV3-1|many|TRBD2
CASSQDPGGPETQYF
TGTGCCAGCAGCCAAGATCCGGGGGGGCCAGAGACCCAGTACTTC
>TRBJ1-3|TRBV7-9|once|TRBD1
CASSLGLGTGGNTIYF
TGTGCCAGCAGCTTAGGATTGGGGACAGGAGGAAACACCATATATTTT
>TRBJ2-1|TRBV20-1|many|TRBD2
CSARGLAGGPYNEQFF
TGCAGTGCTAGAGGACTAGCGGGGGGTCCCTACAATGAGCAGTTCTTC
>TRBJ1-3|TRBV2|NA|NA
CASSLDRSSGNTIYF
TGTGCCAGCAGCCTGGACAGATCATCTGGAAACACCATATATTTT
>TRBJ2-1|TRBV12-3/TRBV12-4|NA|TRBD2
CASSPALGGGALMNEQFF
TGTGCCAGCAGTCCCGCCCTGGGCGGGGGGGCTCTTATGAATGAGCAGTTCTTC
>TRBJ2-5|TRBV12-3/TRBV12-4|many|NA
CASSFLGSLRGETQYF
TGTGCCAGCAGTTTTCTAGGCAGCCTTAGGGGAGAGACCCAGTACTTC
>TRBJ2-4|TRBV4-1|few|NA
CASSQVVGNIQYF
TGCGCCAGCAGCCAAGTCGTCGGAAACATTCAGTACTTC
>TRBJ1-6|TRBV7-2|many|TRBD1
CASSPDRERSPLHF
TGTGCCAGCAGCCCGGACAGGGAACGTTCACCCCTCCACTTT